A selection of T cell receptor beta chains follows, all from one sample in a study of T-cell reconstitution after alpha-beta-depleted transplantation in children. TCRdb fed the PCR reads into MiXCR, producing one record per CDR3 protein. Altogether 360,000 or so distinct CDR3 sequences are present, 20% being singletons, with the ten largest covering approximately 3.8%. The specimen comprised PBMCs from the stem cell graft donor, sampled from the stem cell graft. These TCRs come from a human donor who donated a stem cell graft to a child with acute myeloid leukemia. The CDR3 runs from the conserved cysteine through the conserved F or W. D genes are given only for firm matches. The size of a clone is reported for some rows only, either as once, few or many, or as a class for expanded clones.

>TRBJ2-7|NA|few|TRBV7-2
TGTGCCAGCAGCTTATTGGGCCGCTGGAACGAGCAGTACTTC
CASSLLGRWNEQYF
>TRBJ1-1|NA|NA|TRBV5-1
TGCGCCAGCGCAACGGGGAATGGGTACACTGAAGCTTTCTTT
CASATGNGYTEAFF
>TRBJ2-7|TRBD2|many|TRBV6-1
TGTGCCAGCAGTCGCTTACGCTCGGGGGCTAGCGGGGAGCAGTACTTC
CASSRLRSGASGEQYF
>TRBJ2-7|TRBD1|many|TRBV12-3/TRBV12-4
TGTGCCAGCAGCCCGACAGGGGAAAACGAGCAGTACTTC
CASSPTGENEQYF
>TRBJ2-1|NA|many|TRBV20-1
TGCAGTGCCACCGACAGTCGCTCCTACAATGAGCAGTTCTTC
CSATDSRSYNEQFF
>TRBJ2-7|TRBD1|NA|TRBV7-3
TGTGCCAGCAGCTTGGACAGGGGCCACGAGCAGTACTTC
CASSLDRGHEQYF
>TRBJ2-3|NA|many|TRBV20-1
TGCAGTGCTAGGGCCCACCCCCGGCCAGATACGCAGTATTTT
CSARAHPRPDTQYF
>TRBJ1-1|NA|NA|TRBV7-6
TGTGCCAGCAGCCATAGCCCGGACAGATACACTGAAGCTTTCTTT
CASSHSPDRYTEAFF
>TRBJ2-3|NA|few|TRBV4-1
TGCGCCAGCAGCCAAGATCAGCCGGGGAGCACAGTGGATACGCAGTATTTT
CASSQDQPGSTVDTQYF
>TRBJ2-5|NA|NA|TRBV25-1
TGTGCCAGCAGTGAATATTCGGGATCTTCCCCCCAGTACTTC
CASSEYSGSSPQYF
>TRBJ2-3|TRBD2|few|TRBV6-5
TGTGCCAGCAGTTACAGTCTAGCGGGAGTACCAGATACGCAGTATTTT
CASSYSLAGVPDTQYF
>TRBJ2-7|NA|NA|TRBV20-1
TGCAGTGCCAACCCGTGGGACAAGAGCTCCTACGAGCAGTACTTC
CSANPWDKSSYEQYF
>TRBJ2-5|NA|NA|TRBV5-1
TGCGCCAGCAGCTTACTTCCCGGGGAGCAAGAGACCCAGTACTTC
CASSLLPGEQETQYF
>TRBJ1-2|NA|NA|TRBV29-1
TGCAGCGTTGAAGGGCTGGGGGGCTTTTATGGCTACACCTTC
CSVEGLGGFYGYTF
>TRBJ2-2|NA|few|TRBV24-1
TGTGCCACCAGTGAAGCAATCGGGGAGCTGTTTTTT
CATSEAIGELFF
>TRBJ2-7|TRBD2|few|TRBV12-3/TRBV12-4
TGTGCCAGCAGTTTGGGAGGGAGGCGGGTTCCCGCTTTC
CASSLGGRRVPAF
>TRBJ1-2|TRBD1|few|TRBV5-6
TGTGCCAGCAGCATAGACAGGGGTGGCGGCTACACCTTC
CASSIDRGGGYTF
>TRBJ1-1|TRBD1|many|TRBV20-1
TGCAGTGCGTATTCGGGACAGGGGAACACTGAAGCTTTCTTT
CSAYSGQGNTEAFF
>TRBJ1-1|NA|few|TRBV5-5
TGTGCCAGCAGCGCCCGGGACTCGGGACGGGGTGAAGCTTTCTTT
CASSARDSGRGEAFF
>TRBJ2-4|NA|NA|TRBV20-1
TGCAGTGCTAGAGATGGTAGCGGTGATTTTCTAGCCAAAAACATTCAGTACTTC
CSARDGSGDFLAKNIQYF
>TRBJ2-7|TRBD2|few|TRBV12-3/TRBV12-4
TGTGCCAGCAGTTTCCGGCTAGCGGGAGCTGGATACGAGCAGTACTTC
CASSFRLAGAGYEQYF
>TRBJ2-5|TRBD1|NA|TRBV10-3
TGTGCCATCAGTGAGTCTTCAGGGGGAGTGGAGACCCAGTACTTC
CAISESSGGVETQYF